Listed here are 32 T cell receptor beta chains from one sample, sequenced in a study of siplizumab effects on memory and regulatory T cells. Produced via immunoSEQ multiplex PCR; TCRdb's table is partial and in-frame only. Of some 120,000 clones listed, approximately 94% were seen once; the top ten hold under 2%. Sample: non-Treg CD4+ T cells sorted from blood. These receptor sequences come from a human donor in good health.

This chain uses TRBV14 with TRBJ2-7; D possibly uses TRBD1 or TRBD2 (5 bases each). The V end lost 0 bases, the J end lost 9 bases, and 21 bases lay between the germline ends. The CDR3 has 16 residues. Germline V gene lookup returns CDR1 SGHDN and CDR2 FVKESK. The CDR3, as DNA: TGTGCCAGCAGCCAAGATCTGGGCTACAGGAGTGGGGGGCAGTACTTC. Its protein is CASSQDLGYRSGGQYF.

The rearrangement links TRBV10-1 to TRBJ2-3, with 12 bases that match TRBD1. V trimming: 5 bases; J trimming: 1 base; junction bases outside the gene matches: 4. Looked up from germline, CDR1 is WNHNN and CDR2 is SYGVQD (reference sequence). The length of the CDR3 is 16 residues. The CDR3 reads CASSKRDRGRTDTQYF. DNA of the CDR3: TGCGCCAGCAGTAAGAGGGACAGGGGGCGCACAGATACGCAGTATTTT.

The rearrangement uses TRBV28 and TRBJ1-4; no firm D call. CDR3 size: 12 residues. Germline CDR1 and CDR2: MDHEN and SYDVKM. The germline V and J ends were trimmed by 8 bases and 8 bases, with 12 bases remaining between them. CDR3 protein: CASAAEIEKLFF. CDR3 nucleotides: TGTGCCAGCGCCGCGGAGATAGAAAAACTGTTTTTT.

The chain recombines TRBV6-5 with TRBJ2-7; D assignment may be TRBD1 or TRBD2 (7 bases each). V was pared by 5 bases and J by 4 bases, with 15 bases between. The germline V gene encodes CDR1 MNHEY and CDR2 SVGAGI. The CDR3 has 14 residues. The CDR3 reads CASSLTGEGYEQYF. The CDR3 DNA reads as TGTGCCAGCAGTCTCACAGGGGAGGGGTACGAGCAGTACTTC.

The V gene is TRBV6-5, the J gene TRBJ1-2; 7 positions agree with TRBD1. Unmatched junction bases numbered 4, after V lost 6 bases and J lost 3 bases. The CDR3 totals 13 residues. Looked up from germline, CDR1 is MNHEY and CDR2 is SVGAGI. CDR3 region: CASSGTAHYGYTF. Written as DNA, the CDR3 is TGTGCCAGCAGCGGGACAGCCCACTATGGCTACACCTTC.

V is TRBV4-2 and J is TRBJ1-1, with a possible D match to TRBD1 (6 bases). The CDR3 has 16 amino acids. Germline V gives CDR1 LGHNA, CDR2 YNFKEQ. The ends were cut back, 0 bases at V and 0 bases at J, with 11 bases in the middle. As DNA, the CDR3 is TGTGCCAGCAGCCAAGATCCTGCAGGGGTGAACACTGAAGCTTTCTTT. Amino acid sequence: CASSQDPAGVNTEAFF.

The V and J genes are TRBV4-1 and TRBJ1-1; TRBD1 is a possible D gene (6 bases). Trimming removed 2 bases from V and 12 bases from J, with 16 bases in between. Looked up from germline, CDR1 is MGHRA and CDR2 is YSYEKL. The CDR3 is 13 residues long. CDR3 DNA sequence: TGCGCCAGCAGCCAACCTGACGGGGGCTTGTCTTTCTTT. Its protein is CASSQPDGGLSFF.

The chain recombines TRBV19 with TRBJ2-2; the D call may be TRBD1 or TRBD2 (5 bases each). With 6 bases removed from V and 2 bases from J, the gap between germline ends came to 19 bases. The CDR3 is made up of 17 amino acids. Germline CDR1 LNHDA, CDR2 SQIVND (reference sequence). For the CDR3, the DNA is TGTGCCAGTAGATTTTGGGGTGGGGGAGTCAACACCGGGGAGCTGTTTTTT. Its translation is CASRFWGGGVNTGELFF.

The chain employs TRBV27 and TRBJ1-4; D possibly corresponds to TRBD1 (5 bases). The ends were cut back, 5 bases at V and 5 bases at J, with 9 bases in the middle. Germline lookup yields CDR1 MNHEY and CDR2 SMNVEV (reference sequence). The CDR3 has 13 amino acids. Here the CDR3 reads CASSPRDNEKLFF. The DNA of the CDR3 is TGTGCCAGCAGTCCCCGGGACAATGAAAAACTGTTTTTT.

This chain uses TRBV6-5 with TRBJ2-7; D is undetermined. This CDR3 is built from 12 residues. With 5 bases removed from V and 4 bases from J, the gap between germline ends came to 9 bases. The germline V gene encodes CDR1 MNHEY and CDR2 SVGAGI. Here the CDR3 DNA reads TGTGCCAGCAGTGAAGGTACATACGAGCAGTACTTC. Amino acids: CASSEGTYEQYF.

The DNA of the CDR3 is TGTGCCAGCAGCGACTTTTACGAGCAGTACTTC. This gives the protein CASSDFYEQYF. The rearrangement links TRBV6-1 to TRBJ2-7; D is uncertain. The germline V gene has CDR1 MNHNS and CDR2 SASEGT. V lost 6 bases and J 4 bases, leaving 7 bases between the germline ends. The CDR3 runs to 11 residues.

V is TRBV5-1 and J is TRBJ2-1; TRBD1 might be the D (6 bases). CDR3 size: 15 residues. From germline, CDR1 is SGHRS and CDR2 YFSETQ. Trimming removed 4 bases from V and 5 bases from J, with 16 bases in between. The CDR3 here is CASSHLSDRNNEQFF. In DNA form, the CDR3 reads TGCGCCAGCAGCCATCTCTCGGACAGAAACAATGAGCAGTTCTTC.

The rearrangement links TRBV6-6 to TRBJ1-2; 7 nucleotides match TRBD1. Germline-derived CDR1 and CDR2 are MNHNY and SVGAGI (reference sequence). The CDR3 spans 13 residues. With 7 bases clipped from V and 5 bases from J, the junction kept 7 bases outside the gene matches. The CDR3 loop is CASTPDRDYGYTF. CDR3 bases: TGTGCCAGCACCCCAGACAGGGATTATGGCTACACCTTC.

The chain uses TRBV7-9 and TRBJ2-2; 9 bases match TRBD2. The CDR3 contains 16 residues. The germline V gene encodes CDR1 SEHNR and CDR2 FQNEAQ (reference sequence). Trimming removed 1 base from V and 7 bases from J; junction bases left unmatched: 7. CDR3 nucleotide sequence: TGTGCCAGCAGCTTAGGGCGGGAGGGCCCCGGCGGGGAGCTGTTTTTT. It encodes CASSLGREGPGGELFF. Together with reference TRBV7-9 and TRBJ2-2, the CDR3 gives the full variable domain: DTGVSQNPRHKITKRGQNVTFRCDPISEHNRLYWYRQTLGQGPEFLTYFQNEAQLEKSRLLSDRFSAERPKGSFSTLEIQRTEQGDSAMYLCASSLGREGPGGELFFGEGSRLTVL.

In this sample, this clone turned up once. The chain recombines TRBV30 with TRBJ2-7, with TRBD1 as a possible D gene (5 bases). The CDR3 runs 13 residues. Germline V gene lookup returns CDR1 GTSNPN and CDR2 SVGIG (reference sequence). The germline V and J ends were trimmed by 1 base and 2 bases, with 9 bases remaining between them. The CDR3: CAWSGPGTYEQYF. The CDR3 DNA sequence: TGTGCCTGGAGTGGCCCAGGGACCTACGAGCAGTACTTC.

Comment on this clone: Distinct nucleotide sequences in the sample also encode this CDR3. V gene TRBV11-2 combines with J gene TRBJ2-7; no clear D gene. V lost 1 base and J lost 1, with 14 bases in between. This CDR3 region has 16 residues. Germline loops: CDR1 SGHAT, CDR2 FQNNGV. The CDR3 region is CASSLVSVTRSYEQYF. The CDR3, as DNA: TGTGCCAGCAGCTTAGTCTCCGTCACAAGGTCCTACGAGCAGTACTTC.

This clone has just a few counts. The chain combines TRBV2 with TRBJ1-5; 8 bases are a match to TRBD1. The junction had 6 bases not matched to a gene; V was cut back by 6 bases and J by 5 bases. The CDR3 spans 14 residues. Germline-derived CDR1 and CDR2 are SNHLY and FYNNEI. This chain's CDR3 is CASSESRGHQPQHF. DNA for the CDR3: TGTGCCAGCAGCGAATCCAGGGGGCATCAGCCCCAGCATTTT.

The chain links TRBV19 to TRBJ2-2; D is perhaps TRBD1 (5 bases). V was cut by 5 bases and J by 6 bases, with 16 bases left in between. CDR3 length: 15 residues. The germline gives CDR1 LNHDA, CDR2 SQIVND (reference sequence). The CDR3 spells CASSHGQTVPGELFF. The CDR3 nucleotides read TGTGCCAGTAGTCACGGACAAACGGTACCCGGGGAGCTGTTTTTT.

The V gene is TRBV5-6, the J gene TRBJ2-5; 7 positions match TRBD1. Germline CDR1 SGHDT, CDR2 YYEEEE. Trimming cost V 4 bases and J 0 bases; bases outside gene matches: 9. The CDR3 totals 16 residues. CDR3 amino acids: CASSRTGRGYQETQYF. The CDR3 DNA sequence: TGTGCCAGCAGCAGGACAGGTAGAGGGTACCAAGAGACCCAGTACTTC.

The chain carries TRBV18 and TRBJ2-1; D uncertain. V was shortened by 5 bases and J by 0 bases, with 11 bases between the two germline ends. This CDR3 comprises 15 residues. Per the germline V gene, CDR1 is KGHSH and CDR2 is LQKENI. DNA for the CDR3: TGTGCCAGCTCAGCCGACGGAAGCTCCTACAATGAGCAGTTCTTC. It translates to CASSADGSSYNEQFF.

The chain is built from TRBV5-4 and TRBJ2-5; 7 nucleotides match TRBD1. This CDR3 has 13 amino acids. V lost 3 bases and J lost 3; bases outside the gene matches: 2. CDR1 is SGHNT, CDR2 YYREEE, per germline (reference sequence). The CDR3 region has the DNA TGTGCCAGCAGCTGGACAGGAGAAGAGACCCAGTACTTC. Translation gives CASSWTGEETQYF.

V usage is TRBV6-6 and J usage is TRBJ2-7; the D is unclear. This CDR3 is built from 13 residues. V was pared by 2 bases and J by 3 bases, with 8 bases between. Germline lookup yields CDR1 MNHNY and CDR2 SVGAGI (reference sequence). CDR3 protein: CASSYLRDYEQYF. CDR3 bases: TGTGCCAGCAGTTACCTGAGAGACTACGAGCAGTACTTC.

The rearrangement uses TRBV6-5 and TRBJ2-7; the D is unclear. Between the trimmed V and J ends, which lost 6 bases and 1 base, there was a span of 10 bases. Germline values: CDR1 MNHEY, CDR2 SVGAGI. This CDR3 is 13 amino acids long. The DNA of the CDR3 is TGTGCCAGCAGGAATGGGCAATCCTACGAGCAGTACTTC. Translation gives CASRNGQSYEQYF.

The genes are TRBV6-5 and TRBJ2-7; perhaps D is TRBD1 or TRBD2 (5 bases each). There are 11 residues in the CDR3. CDR1 and CDR2 from the germline V gene are MNHEY and SVGAGI. Trimming left V 7 bases short and J 6 bases short, with 10 bases between. CDR3 protein: CASTQGREQYF. CDR3 DNA: TGTGCCAGCACCCAGGGACGCGAGCAGTACTTC.

The V gene is TRBV10-3, the J gene TRBJ1-1; 7 bases align to TRBD1. Trimming took 11 bases from V and 1 from J; bases not matched to a gene: 10. CDR1 is ENHRY and CDR2 is SYGVKD in the germline V gene. The CDR3 loop spans 14 amino acids. The CDR3 protein is CAVSGTAANTEAFF. The CDR3 nucleotides are TGTGCCGTTAGCGGGACAGCCGCGAACACTGAAGCTTTCTTT.

In the case of this clone: The sample contains more than one DNA sequence encoding this CDR3. The V and J genes are TRBV9 and TRBJ1-3; D is undetermined. CDR1 is SGDLS, CDR2 YYNGEE, per germline. CDR3 length: 17 amino acids. Trimming cost V 3 bases and J 0 bases, with 16 bases left between them. Here the CDR3 reads CASSAGGRFLSGNTIYF. Written as DNA, the CDR3 is TGTGCCAGCAGCGCCGGTGGCAGGTTTCTCTCTGGAAACACCATATATTTT.

The CDR3 DNA follows: TGCGCCAGCAGCTTCGAAGGACAGACCTATGGCTACACCTTC. Encoded protein: CASSFEGQTYGYTF. The chain joins TRBV5-1 to TRBJ1-2, with D possibly matching TRBD1 (6 bases). Germline V gives CDR1 SGHRS, CDR2 YFSETQ. Trimming took 2 bases from V and 4 from J, leaving 12 bases between them. The CDR3 has 14 amino acids.

The chain couples TRBV6-1 to TRBJ2-1; 11 positions match TRBD1. Germline V gene lookup returns CDR1 MNHNS and CDR2 SASEGT. The CDR3 has 15 amino acids. V shed 7 bases and J 8 bases; nucleotides not matched to a gene: 10. CDR3 residues: CASKAGTGGLYEQFF. The CDR3 coding sequence is TGTGCCAGCAAGGCCGGGACAGGGGGTTTGTATGAGCAGTTCTTC.

The J gene is TRBJ1-5, the V gene TRBV7-2, with D perhaps TRBD1 (6 bases). Trimming left V 1 base short and J 9 bases short, with 16 bases between. CDR1 is SGHTA and CDR2 is FQGNSA in the germline V gene. The CDR3 spans 15 residues. Written as DNA, the CDR3 is TGTGCCAGCAGCTTAGACTGGGGGCTCGTGTGGCCCCAGCATTTT. Amino acids: CASSLDWGLVWPQHF.

V gene TRBV5-4 combines with J gene TRBJ2-5; tentative D call: TRBD1 (6 bases). Per the germline V gene, CDR1 is SGHNT and CDR2 is YYREEE (reference sequence). With 4 bases removed from V and 1 base from J, the gap between germline ends came to 23 bases. The CDR3 has 18 residues. This CDR3 is CASSRLLPGQPGQETQYF. The DNA for the CDR3 is TGTGCCAGCAGCCGACTGCTGCCGGGACAACCGGGCCAAGAGACCCAGTACTTC.

The chain joins TRBV7-6 to TRBJ2-5; the D gene is possibly TRBD1 (6 bases). CDR3 size: 15 residues. V was trimmed by 5 bases and J by 0 bases, leaving 13 bases between them. CDR1 is SGHVS and CDR2 is FNYEAQ in the germline V gene. CDR3 loop: CASSLSTGDQETQYF. The CDR3 region has the DNA TGTGCCAGCAGCCTCTCGACAGGAGACCAAGAGACCCAGTACTTC.

V gene TRBV6-4 combines with J gene TRBJ1-1; no reliable D call. With 6 bases removed from V and 1 base from J, the gap between germline ends came to 9 bases. Germline CDR1 and CDR2: MRHNA and SNTAGT. The CDR3 spans 13 residues. CDR3 sequence (DNA): TGTGCCAGCAGCCGACACGAGAACACTGAAGCTTTCTTT. It encodes CASSRHENTEAFF.